A selection of T cell receptor beta chains follows, all from one sample in a study of circulating CD8 cells and anti-PD-1 response in melanoma. Each CDR3 protein gets one entry after TCRdb re-called the reads with MiXCR. The sample holds approximately 560 distinct CDR3 sequences; 6.3% are singletons and the top ten take around 9.9%. The material was CD8+ T cells from PBMCs, obtained at baseline or after one month of anti-PD-1 therapy (not recorded which). The source of these receptors is a human donor with melanoma. Each CDR3 is given with its conserved first and last residue. D genes are given only for firm matches. The size field reads once, few, many, or a class for an expanded clone.

clone size: large
D gene: TRBD2
V gene: TRBV7-2
J gene: TRBJ2-3
CDR3 protein: CASRGSRSGASTDTQYF

clone size: medium-sized
D gene: NA
V gene: TRBV29-1
J gene: TRBJ2-1
CDR3 protein: CSVFSGSPYNEQFF

clone size: large
D gene: NA
V gene: TRBV29-1
J gene: TRBJ2-5
CDR3 protein: CSVFGWGETQYF

clone size: medium-sized
D gene: NA
V gene: TRBV30
J gene: TRBJ2-1
CDR3 protein: CAMGGYNEQFF

clone size: large
D gene: NA
V gene: TRBV29-1
J gene: TRBJ2-1
CDR3 protein: CSVSTSGGTWNEQFF

clone size: medium-sized
D gene: NA
V gene: TRBV29-1
J gene: TRBJ1-2
CDR3 protein: CSVVTTYGYTF

clone size: medium-sized
D gene: TRBD2
V gene: TRBV19
J gene: TRBJ2-1
CDR3 protein: CASSRTSGGAEEQFF

clone size: large
D gene: TRBD2
V gene: TRBV6-2/TRBV6-3
J gene: TRBJ2-2
CDR3 protein: CASSRTSELNTGELFF

clone size: large
D gene: NA
V gene: TRBV20-1
J gene: TRBJ2-1
CDR3 protein: CSARDYSENNEQFF

clone size: medium-sized
D gene: NA
V gene: TRBV20-1
J gene: TRBJ2-1
CDR3 protein: CSARDYSENNEKFF

clone size: large
D gene: NA
V gene: TRBV19
J gene: TRBJ2-1
CDR3 protein: CGSRSPLYNEQFF

clone size: large
D gene: TRBD1
V gene: TRBV27
J gene: TRBJ2-7
CDR3 protein: CASSPGGGYEQYF

clone size: medium-sized
D gene: TRBD2
V gene: TRBV29-1
J gene: TRBJ2-3
CDR3 protein: CSVTWAGEMDTQYF

clone size: medium-sized
D gene: NA
V gene: TRBV27
J gene: TRBJ2-1
CDR3 protein: CASSPNYNEQFF

clone size: medium-sized
D gene: NA
V gene: TRBV3-1
J gene: TRBJ2-2
CDR3 protein: CASSHGSGELFF

clone size: large
D gene: TRBD2
V gene: TRBV20-1
J gene: TRBJ2-7
CDR3 protein: CSATHRASGGYEQYF

clone size: few
D gene: NA
V gene: TRBV2
J gene: TRBJ2-6
CDR3 protein: CASSRAPGANVLTF